This T cell receptor beta chain was observed in a study of blood T cell repertoires in COVID-19. Trimming left V 6 bases short and J 6 bases short, with 15 bases between. Germline CDR1 is SNHLY and CDR2 is FYNNEI. The CDR3 is 14 residues long. Clones were sequenced by immunoSEQ multiplex PCR, and TCRdb holds only the in-frame ones, with some missing. The data contain 250,000 to 350,000 clones, 90% of them seen just once; the ten biggest clones take up 3.5% to 4.5%. The genes are TRBV2 and TRBJ1-3; D not resolved. The clonotype originates from a woman in her late teens or twenties with acute COVID-19. Sequenced sample: PBMCs or T cells enriched from blood (not recorded which). CDR3 region: CASRSGFSANTIYF. The CDR3, as DNA: TGTGCCAGCAGGTCTGGTTTTAGTGCAAACACCATATATTTT.